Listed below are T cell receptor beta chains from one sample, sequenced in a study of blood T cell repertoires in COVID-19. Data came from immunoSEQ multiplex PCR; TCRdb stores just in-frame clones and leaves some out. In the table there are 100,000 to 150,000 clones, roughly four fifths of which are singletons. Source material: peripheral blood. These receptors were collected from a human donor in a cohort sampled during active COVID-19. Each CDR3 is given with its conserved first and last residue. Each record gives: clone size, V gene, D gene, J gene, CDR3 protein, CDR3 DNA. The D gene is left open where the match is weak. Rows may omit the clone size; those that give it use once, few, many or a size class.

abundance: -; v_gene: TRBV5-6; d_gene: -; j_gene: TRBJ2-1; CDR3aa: CASSLGDWGQTFF; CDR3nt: TGTGCCAGCAGCTTGGGGGACTGGGGTCAAACGTTCTTC
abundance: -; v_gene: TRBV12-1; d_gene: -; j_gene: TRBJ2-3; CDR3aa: CASTRQLLRYTQYF; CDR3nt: TGTGCCAGCACCAGACAGCTTCTAAGATATACGCAGTATTTT
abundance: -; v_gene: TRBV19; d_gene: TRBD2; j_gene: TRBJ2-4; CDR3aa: CASTSSGGAKNIQYF; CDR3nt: TGTGCCAGTACCTCTAGCGGGGGGGCCAAAAACATTCAGTACTTC
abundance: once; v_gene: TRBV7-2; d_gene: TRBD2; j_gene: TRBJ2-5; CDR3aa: CASSLQNGGALETQYF; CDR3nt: TGTGCCAGCAGCTTACAGAACGGGGGGGCCCTAGAGACCCAGTACTTC
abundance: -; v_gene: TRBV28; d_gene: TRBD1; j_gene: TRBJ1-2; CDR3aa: CASSPGQSYGYTF; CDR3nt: TGTGCCAGCAGCCCGGGACAGAGCTATGGCTACACCTTC
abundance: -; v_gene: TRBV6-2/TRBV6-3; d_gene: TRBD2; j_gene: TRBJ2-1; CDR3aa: CASSYLAGYNEQFF; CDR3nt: TGTGCCAGCAGTTACCTAGCGGGGTACAATGAGCAGTTCTTC
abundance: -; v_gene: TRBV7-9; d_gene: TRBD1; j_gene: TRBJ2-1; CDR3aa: CASSLVGTGGMNEQFF; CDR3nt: TGTGCCAGCAGCTTAGTAGGGACAGGGGGCATGAATGAGCAGTTCTTC
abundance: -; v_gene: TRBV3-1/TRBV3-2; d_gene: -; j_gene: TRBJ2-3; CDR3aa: CASSQGDKEYF; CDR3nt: TGTGCCAGCAGCCAAGGGGACAAGGAGTATTTT
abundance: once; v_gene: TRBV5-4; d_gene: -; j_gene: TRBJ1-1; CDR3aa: CASTNWGLLEAFF; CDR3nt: TGTGCCAGCACCAACTGGGGACTGCTTGAAGCTTTCTTT
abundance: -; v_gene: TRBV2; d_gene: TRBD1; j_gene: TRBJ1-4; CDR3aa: CASSERTGGEKLFF; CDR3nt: TGTGCCAGCAGTGAAAGGACAGGGGGCGAAAAACTGTTTTTT
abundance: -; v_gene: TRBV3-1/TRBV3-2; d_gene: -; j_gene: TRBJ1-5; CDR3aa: CASSLGGGNQPQHF; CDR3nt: TGTGCCAGCAGCCTCGGGGGTGGAAATCAGCCCCAGCATTTT
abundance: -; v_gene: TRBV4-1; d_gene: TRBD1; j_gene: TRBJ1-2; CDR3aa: CASSPRQGWHGYTF; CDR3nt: TGCGCCAGCAGCCCCAGACAGGGATGGCATGGCTACACCTTC
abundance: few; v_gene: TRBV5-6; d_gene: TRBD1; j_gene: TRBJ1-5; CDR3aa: CASSLGQGADQPQHF; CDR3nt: TGTGCCAGCAGCTTGGGGCAGGGGGCCGATCAGCCCCAGCATTTT
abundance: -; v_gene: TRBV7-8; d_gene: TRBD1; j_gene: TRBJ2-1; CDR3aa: CASSQGQVLYNEQFF; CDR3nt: TGTGCCAGCAGTCAAGGACAGGTCCTCTACAATGAGCAGTTCTTC
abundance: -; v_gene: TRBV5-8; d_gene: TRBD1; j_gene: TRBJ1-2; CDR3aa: CASSLGQVRGYTF; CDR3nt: TGTGCCAGCAGCTTAGGACAGGTTCGGGGCTACACCTTC
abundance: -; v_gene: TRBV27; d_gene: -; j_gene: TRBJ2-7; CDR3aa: CASSFLDENAQGREQYF; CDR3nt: TGTGCCAGCAGTTTCCTCGATGAAAACGCACAGGGTCGGGAGCAGTACTTC
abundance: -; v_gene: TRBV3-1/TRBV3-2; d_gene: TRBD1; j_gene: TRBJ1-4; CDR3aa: CASSQVSDRAEKLFF; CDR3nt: TGTGCCAGCAGCCAAGTCTCGGACAGGGCTGAAAAACTGTTTTTT
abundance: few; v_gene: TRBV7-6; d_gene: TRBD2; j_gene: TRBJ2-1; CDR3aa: CASSKSGLAGDNEQFF; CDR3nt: TGTGCCAGCAGCAAATCGGGACTAGCGGGGGACAATGAGCAGTTCTTC
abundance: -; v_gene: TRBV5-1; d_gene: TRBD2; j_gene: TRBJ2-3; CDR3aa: CASSLELAGGRGTQYF; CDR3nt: TGCGCCAGCAGCTTGGAACTAGCGGGGGGTAGAGGTACGCAGTATTTT
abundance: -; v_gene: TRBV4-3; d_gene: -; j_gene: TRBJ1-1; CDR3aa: CASSQEPLGRSNTEAFF; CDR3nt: TGCGCCAGCAGCCAAGAACCCTTGGGGCGATCGAACACTGAAGCTTTCTTT
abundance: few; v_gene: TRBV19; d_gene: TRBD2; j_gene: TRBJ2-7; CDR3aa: CASSGLAGGNEQYF; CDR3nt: TGTGCCAGTAGTGGACTAGCGGGGGGGAACGAGCAGTACTTC
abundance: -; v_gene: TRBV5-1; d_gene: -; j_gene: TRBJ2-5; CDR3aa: CASSADSLQETQYF; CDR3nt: TGCGCCAGCAGCGCGGACAGTTTACAAGAGACCCAGTACTTC
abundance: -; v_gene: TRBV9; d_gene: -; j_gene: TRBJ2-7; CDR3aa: CASSVDVGPYEQYF; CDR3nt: TGTGCCAGCAGCGTAGACGTGGGGCCGTACGAGCAGTACTTC
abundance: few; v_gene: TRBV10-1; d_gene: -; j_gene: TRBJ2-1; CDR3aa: CASSGSSNEQFF; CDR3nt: TGCGCCAGCAGTGGTAGCAGCAATGAGCAGTTCTTC
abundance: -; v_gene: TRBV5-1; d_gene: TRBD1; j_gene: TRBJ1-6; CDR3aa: CASSLGQGLYNSPLHF; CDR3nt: TGCGCCAGCAGCTTGGGACAGGGGCTATATAATTCACCCCTCCACTTT
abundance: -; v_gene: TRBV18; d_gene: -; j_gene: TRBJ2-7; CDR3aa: CASSLGGSATYEQYF; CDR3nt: TGTGCCAGCTCCCTAGGAGGTAGCGCGACCTACGAGCAGTACTTC
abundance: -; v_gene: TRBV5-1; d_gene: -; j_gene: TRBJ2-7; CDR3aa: CASSLDISSLYEQYF; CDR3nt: TGCGCCAGCAGCTTGGATATATCCTCCCTGTACGAGCAGTACTTC
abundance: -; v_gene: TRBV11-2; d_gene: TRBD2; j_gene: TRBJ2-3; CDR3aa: CASSLGEISGVADTQYF; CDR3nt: TGTGCCAGCAGCTTAGGAGAGATTAGCGGGGTGGCAGATACGCAGTATTTT
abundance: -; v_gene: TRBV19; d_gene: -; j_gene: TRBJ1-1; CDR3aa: CASSIRGRTEAFF; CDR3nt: TGTGCCAGTAGTATTCGAGGGCGAACTGAAGCTTTCTTT
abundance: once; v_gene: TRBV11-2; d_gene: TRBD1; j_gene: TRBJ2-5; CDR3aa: CASSRGQGGETQYF; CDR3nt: TGTGCCAGCAGCCGCGGACAGGGCGGAGAGACCCAGTACTTC
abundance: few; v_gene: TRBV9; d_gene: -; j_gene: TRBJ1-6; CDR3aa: CASSVDPGPLHF; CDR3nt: TGTGCCAGCAGCGTAGATCCTGGCCCCCTCCACTTT
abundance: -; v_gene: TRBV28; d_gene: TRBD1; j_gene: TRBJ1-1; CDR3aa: CASSLTGGDTEAFF; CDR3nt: TGTGCCAGCAGTTTAACAGGGGGGGACACTGAAGCTTTCTTT
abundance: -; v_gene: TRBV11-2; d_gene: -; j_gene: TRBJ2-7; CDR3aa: CASSISARGYEQYF; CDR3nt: TGTGCCAGCAGCATTAGTGCCAGGGGCTACGAGCAGTACTTC
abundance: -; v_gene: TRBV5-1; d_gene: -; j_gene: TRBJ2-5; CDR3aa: CASSSNTGLGVETQYF; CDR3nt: TGCGCCAGCAGCTCCAACACAGGGTTGGGGGTGGAGACCCAGTACTTC
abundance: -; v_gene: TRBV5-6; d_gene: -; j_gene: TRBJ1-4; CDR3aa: CASSLPGGGTNEKLFF; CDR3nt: TGTGCCAGCAGCTTGCCGGGGGGAGGTACAAATGAAAAACTGTTTTTT
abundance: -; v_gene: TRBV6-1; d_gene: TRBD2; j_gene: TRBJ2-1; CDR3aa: CASSEIPLLANEQFF; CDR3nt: TGTGCCAGCAGTGAAATCCCACTACTAGCGAATGAGCAGTTCTTC
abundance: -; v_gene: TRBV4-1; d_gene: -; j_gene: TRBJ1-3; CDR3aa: CASSQYGTSGNTIYF; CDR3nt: TGCGCCAGCAGCCAGTACGGGACTTCTGGAAACACCATATATTTT
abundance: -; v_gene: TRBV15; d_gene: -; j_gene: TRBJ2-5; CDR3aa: CATSRDRGRGFQETQYF; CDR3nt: TGTGCCACCAGCAGAGATCGGGGAAGGGGGTTTCAAGAGACCCAGTACTTC
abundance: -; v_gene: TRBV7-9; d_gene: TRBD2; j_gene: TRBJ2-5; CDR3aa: CASSPGLAGNQETQYF; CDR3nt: TGTGCCAGCAGCCCGGGACTAGCGGGAAACCAAGAGACCCAGTACTTC
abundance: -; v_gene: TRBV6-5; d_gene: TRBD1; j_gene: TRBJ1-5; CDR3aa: CASSVTGGQPQHF; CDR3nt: TGTGCCAGCAGCGTCACAGGGGGGCAGCCCCAGCATTTT
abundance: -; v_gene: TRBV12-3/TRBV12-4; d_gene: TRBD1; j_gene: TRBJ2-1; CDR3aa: CASTRDRGLEQFF; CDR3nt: TGTGCCAGCACCAGGGACAGGGGGCTTGAGCAGTTCTTC